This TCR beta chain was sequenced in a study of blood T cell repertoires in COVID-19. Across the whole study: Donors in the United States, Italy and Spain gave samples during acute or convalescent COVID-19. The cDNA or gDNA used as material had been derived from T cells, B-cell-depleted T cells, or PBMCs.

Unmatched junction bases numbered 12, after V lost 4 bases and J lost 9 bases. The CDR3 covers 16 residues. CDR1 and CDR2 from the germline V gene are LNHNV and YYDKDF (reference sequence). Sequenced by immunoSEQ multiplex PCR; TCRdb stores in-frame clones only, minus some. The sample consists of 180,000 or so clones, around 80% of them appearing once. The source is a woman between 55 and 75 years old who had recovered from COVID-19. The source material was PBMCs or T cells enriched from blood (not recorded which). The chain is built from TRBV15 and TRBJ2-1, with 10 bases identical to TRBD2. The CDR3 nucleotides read TGTGCCACCAGCATTGGGGGGACTAGCGCCAAGGGTGAGCAGTTCTTC. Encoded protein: CATSIGGTSAKGEQFF.